The present entry profiles one T cell receptor (beta chain) with its context. Its target is unknown. Every isolated RNA sample was fully reverse transcribed, so sequencing captured expressed TCRB transcripts. The protocol was immunoSEQ multiplex PCR, while the TCRdb copy is restricted to in-frame clones and leaves out a portion. The repertoire consists of hundreds of thousands of clones, with around 15% occurring once and the leading ten covering 0.03% to 0.04%. This specimen comes from a study of beta chain features in type 1 diabetes. Study results and caveats: Researchers report that Type 1 diabetes patients had moderately but significantly shorter TCRB CDR3s across all four CD4+ subsets. PCR may have favored shorter templates equally in patients and controls. Reduced insertions and increased deletions marked VDJ junctions in type 1 diabetes patients. Sequencing the cDNA could make cells with high TCR expression show up more than they should.

The CDR3 extends over 14 amino acids. Per the germline V gene, CDR1 is SQVTM and CDR2 is ANQGSEA. V was pared by 8 bases and J by 7 bases, with 21 bases between. Source material: naive CD4+ T cells from blood. The sequence was obtained from a man aged 18 to 30 with type 1 diabetes. V usage is TRBV29-1 and J usage is TRBJ1-5, with D tentatively TRBD1 (6 bases). The CDR3 DNA reads as TGCAGCCTTCAGGGGCAGGGTAGGAGGCAGCCCCAGCATTTT. The encoded protein is CSLQGQGRRQPQHF.